Listed here are 22 T cell receptor beta chains from one sample, sequenced in a study of identical twins. From the 5' RACE reads, TCRdb called clonotypes with MiXCR, one entry per CDR3 protein. The data contain around 1.7 million distinct CDR3 sequences, under 35% of them singletons. The specimen sequenced was cord blood. These receptors originate from a newborn girl in good health.

J is TRBJ2-3 and V is TRBV29-1, with 9 bases lining up with TRBD2. Germline V gives CDR1 SQVTM, CDR2 ANQGSEA. Trimming at V came to 5 bases and at J to 8 bases, leaving 8 bases not matched to a gene. CDR3 length: 13 residues. CDR3 DNA sequence: TGCAGCGTTTTTAGCGGGAGCTCAGGTACGCAGTATTTT. Translated: CSVFSGSSGTQYF.

The chain recombines TRBV7-6 with TRBJ1-5; D may be TRBD1 (5 bases). This CDR3 is 13 amino acids long. Germline values: CDR1 SGHVS, CDR2 FNYEAQ. V gave up 5 bases and J gave up 5 bases, with 10 bases separating them. For the CDR3, the DNA is TGTGCCAGCAGCGCGGGACCGGATCAGCCCCAGCATTTT. Residues: CASSAGPDQPQHF.

The CDR3 protein is CASSYAQGRSTGELFF. Written as DNA, the CDR3 is TGTGCCAGCAGCTACGCCCAGGGAAGAAGCACCGGGGAGCTGTTTTTT. J is TRBJ2-2 and V is TRBV7-9; D might be TRBD1 (5 bases). In germline, CDR1 is SEHNR, CDR2 FQNEAQ (reference sequence). The ends were cut back, 4 bases at V and 4 bases at J, with 16 bases in the middle. This CDR3 comprises 16 residues.

CDR3 loop: CASSQGSSGVDTQYF. The DNA for the CDR3 is TGTGCCAGCAGCCAAGGTTCTAGCGGGGTAGATACGCAGTATTTT. The gene calls are TRBV4-2 and TRBJ2-3; 9 bases line up with TRBD2. Looked up from germline, CDR1 is LGHNA and CDR2 is YNFKEQ. This CDR3 region has 15 residues. After removal of 1 base from V and 5 bases from J, the junction contained 4 bases not matched to a gene.

This clonotype was recorded many times. The chain combines TRBV10-3 with TRBJ2-1; 11 nucleotides align to TRBD2. The CDR3 has 18 amino acids. The J segment lost 0 bases and the V segment lost 5 bases, leaving 9 bases of the junction unmatched. From germline, CDR1 is ENHRY and CDR2 SYGVKD. CDR3 sequence (DNA): TGTGCCATCAGTTCCGGGACTAGCGGCATAATCTCCTACAATGAGCAGTTCTTC. It translates to CAISSGTSGIISYNEQFF.

This clonotype was recorded a few times. The CDR3 protein is CATRSGAGAVYEQYF. The CDR3 bases are TGTGCCACCAGATCAGGGGCGGGAGCAGTATACGAGCAGTACTTC. The genes are TRBV12-3 or TRBV12-4 and TRBJ2-7; maybe TRBD2 (7 bases). V was pared by 10 bases and J by 4 bases, with 23 bases between. This CDR3 contains 15 residues.

The chain employs TRBV3-1 and TRBJ2-1; the match to TRBD2 covers 8 bases. In germline, CDR1 is LGHDT, CDR2 YNNKEL (reference sequence). V shed 0 bases, J shed 5 bases, and the junction held 6 bases outside the gene matches. The CDR3 is made up of 16 amino acids. The CDR3 region has the DNA TGTGCCAGCAGCCAAGAACCCCAGCGGGGGCACAATGAGCAGTTCTTC. Encoded protein: CASSQEPQRGHNEQFF.

The chain joins TRBV3-1 to TRBJ2-1; 13 positions match TRBD2. TRBJ2-7 explains the end of the DNA better; the J call may be wrong. This CDR3 comprises 18 residues. Germline CDR1 LGHDT, CDR2 YNNKEL (reference sequence). DNA of the CDR3: TGTGCCAGCAGCCAAGATCGGACTAGCGGGAGATCCTACAATGAGCAGTACTTC. Its protein is CASSQDRTSGRSYNEQYF.

V usage is TRBV30 and J usage is TRBJ1-1; TRBD1 might be the D (5 bases). V was cut by 3 bases and J by 5 bases, with 19 bases left in between. There are 15 residues in the CDR3. Germline CDR1 is GTSNPN and CDR2 is SVGIG (reference sequence). This CDR3 reads CAWRHPWRGWTEAFF. CDR3 nucleotides: TGTGCCTGGAGACACCCATGGAGGGGATGGACTGAAGCTTTCTTT.

The chain joins TRBV2 to TRBJ2-4; D is possibly TRBD2 (6 bases). The better agreement between TRBJ2-7 and the DNA end casts doubt on the J call. CDR1 SNHLY and CDR2 FYNNEI come from the germline V gene. The CDR3 length is 13 residues. The DNA for the CDR3 is TGTGCCAGCAGTGGCGGTAGCGGCTACGAGCAGTACTTC. Its protein is CASSGGSGYEQYF.

This clonotype was counted a few times. V and J are TRBV20-1 and TRBJ1-2; D remains ambiguous. Per germline, CDR1 DFQATT and CDR2 SNEGSKA (reference sequence). CDR3 length: 10 residues. V was cut by 3 bases and J by 8 bases, with 7 bases left in between. The CDR3 sequence: CSASDGGYTF. CDR3 DNA sequence: TGCAGTGCTAGCGACGGCGGCTACACCTTC.

This clonotype turned up a few times. The genes are TRBV12-3 or TRBV12-4 and TRBJ2-7; tentatively, D is TRBD1 (6 bases). Trimming pared 1 base from V and 4 bases from J, leaving 23 bases between. This CDR3 spans 18 amino acids. Written as DNA, the CDR3 is TGTGCCAGCAGTTTAGGTTTGGGTACACGGCAGGGGTGGTACGAGCAGTACTTC. Protein product: CASSLGLGTRQGWYEQYF.

In regard to this clonotype: This may arise from a read error, as a much more abundant clone is one base away. The chain is built from TRBV5-1 and TRBJ1-1, with D unresolved. This CDR3 has 14 residues. The germline V and J ends were trimmed by 7 bases and 1 base, with 14 bases remaining between them. Germline V gene data show CDR1 as SGHRS and CDR2 as YFSETQ. CDR3 coding DNA: TGCGCCAGCGGCCTCCCCGGAGCGAACACTGAAGCTTTCTTT. This codes for CASGLPGANTEAFF. Full variable domain (rest looked up from reference TRBV5-1 and TRBJ1-1): KAGVTQTPRYLIKTRGQQVTLSCSPISGHRSVSWYQQTPGQGLQFLFEYFSETQRNKGNFPGRFSGRQFSNSRSEMNVSTLELGDSALYLCASGLPGANTEAFFGQGTRLTVV.

The genes are TRBV12-3 or TRBV12-4 and TRBJ2-3, with TRBD2 identical over 13 bases. This CDR3 is built from 17 residues. J was trimmed by 4 bases and V by 1 base; bases with no gene match: 5. The CDR3 bases are TGTGCCAGCAGTTTAGGGACTAGCGGGAGCTTCGCAGATACGCAGTATTTT. Translating gives CASSLGTSGSFADTQYF.

The gene calls are TRBV7-2 and TRBJ2-7; D not resolved. Germline loops: CDR1 SGHTA, CDR2 FQGNSA. The V end was cut by 5 bases, the J end by 2 bases, with 7 bases between. This CDR3 is built from 12 residues. The CDR3 region is CASSGFPYEQYF. The CDR3 DNA reads TGTGCCAGCAGCGGTTTCCCCTACGAGCAGTACTTC.

The chain has TRBV20-1 and TRBJ1-3; D unresolved. Trimming left V 6 bases short and J 2 bases short, with 17 bases between. In germline, CDR1 is DFQATT, CDR2 SNEGSKA (reference sequence). The CDR3 consists of 15 residues. CDR3 coding DNA: TGCAGTGCCAGTGGCTCCTTCGGAGCTGGAAACACCATATATTTT. This sequence encodes CSASGSFGAGNTIYF.

This chain connects TRBV18 to TRBJ1-5, with 7 bases aligning to TRBD1. The trim removed 3 bases at V and 0 bases at J, leaving 20 bases unmatched. The length of the CDR3 is 21 residues. Germline CDR1 KGHSH, CDR2 LQKENI. CDR3 sequence reads: CASSPRQGVPVAPFSNQPQHF. DNA for the CDR3: TGTGCCAGCTCACCTCGACAGGGCGTCCCGGTTGCCCCCTTTAGCAATCAGCCCCAGCATTTT.

This chain connects TRBV20-1 to TRBJ2-5, with TRBD1 as a possible D gene (7 bases). Trimming pared 0 bases from V and 1 base from J, leaving 21 bases between. The CDR3 length is 18 residues. Germline V gives CDR1 DFQATT, CDR2 SNEGSKA (reference sequence). In nucleotides, the CDR3 is TGCAGTGCTAGAGATCTTGGGGGGCTCTGGACAGGCCAAGAGACCCAGTACTTC. Protein: CSARDLGGLWTGQETQYF.

The chain joins TRBV27 to TRBJ2-7; 9 nucleotides agree with TRBD2. The germline CDR1 and CDR2 sequences are MNHEY and SMNVEV (reference sequence). The CDR3 runs 13 residues. J was trimmed by 4 bases and V by 6 bases; bases with no gene match: 4. CDR3 nucleotide sequence: TGTGCCAGCAGAAATCTAGCGGGATACGAGCAGTACTTC. This translates into CASRNLAGYEQYF.

The V call is TRBV7-9, the J call TRBJ1-1; a weak D match, TRBD1 (6 bases). V lost 10 bases to trimming and J lost 4 bases, with 16 bases between them. Germline-derived CDR1 and CDR2 are SEHNR and FQNEAQ (reference sequence). There are 13 residues in the CDR3. The CDR3 region has the DNA TGTGCCACTCAAGGGGGAGCAAGCACTGAAGCTTTCTTT. Its protein is CATQGGASTEAFF.

This clonotype came up a few times. J is TRBJ1-1 and V is TRBV5-1; 8 nucleotides match TRBD1. Trimming removed 1 base from V and 3 bases from J; junction bases left unmatched: 5. Germline V lookup: CDR1 SGHRS, CDR2 YFSETQ. The CDR3 totals 15 residues. Here the CDR3 DNA reads TGCGCCAGCAGCTTGCGACGGGACAGGTACACTGAAGCTTTCTTT. Translating gives CASSLRRDRYTEAFF.

The genes are TRBV3-1 and TRBJ2-7; 10 bases match TRBD2. Germline values: CDR1 LGHDT, CDR2 YNNKEL (reference sequence). V lost 1 base and J lost 3; bases outside the gene matches: 9. This CDR3 has 17 amino acids. This chain's CDR3 is CASSQGARTSGFYEQYF. CDR3 nucleotide sequence: TGTGCCAGCAGCCAAGGGGCCCGGACTAGCGGCTTCTACGAGCAGTACTTC.